This T cell receptor (beta chain) was found in a study of cytomegalovirus exposure and HLA in healthy donors. Sequenced by immunoSEQ multiplex PCR; TCRdb stores in-frame clones only, minus some. The sample gives 60,000 or so clones, 91% of which show up once; about 2.2% is in the top ten. Donors came from a validation cohort of over a hundred subjects, distinct from the first 666-subject cohort. Study-level points and caveats: According to a later analysis, TCR clusters from the first cohort tended to co-occur in the 120 or so validation repertoires. Reports credit the classifier with highly specific, highly sensitive diagnosis of cytomegalovirus status. Rarity characterized most TCR sequences, yet some public TCRs appeared in many donors.

Germline CDR1 reads MRHNA; CDR2 reads SNTAGT. With 4 bases removed from V and 2 bases from J, the gap between germline ends came to 10 bases. The CDR3 contains 14 residues. By share of the sample, this clone is medium-sized. The antigen remains undetermined. This rearrangement joins TRBV6-4 to TRBJ2-3; possibly TRBD2 for D (6 bases). The specimen sequenced was PBMCs. The receptor was isolated from a woman aged 25-40 years in good health and CMV-seronegative. CDR3 sequence (DNA): TGTGCCAGCAGTGTCTCGGGAGCCACAGATACGCAGTATTTT. Translation gives CASSVSGATDTQYF.